This T cell receptor beta chain was identified in a study of cytomegalovirus exposure and HLA in healthy donors. The V gene's germline CDR1 is MDHEN and CDR2 SYDVKM. This CDR3 contains 16 residues. V dropped 5 bases and J dropped 3 bases, with 20 bases sitting between them. Here immunoSEQ multiplex PCR was the method, and the copy in TCRdb shows in-frame clones only, minus some. In the table there are hundreds of thousands of clones, roughly 85% of which are singletons. This clone was recorded only once. This sequence joins TRBV28 and TRBJ2-7; D uncertain. Sequencing input: PBMCs. The sequence derives from a woman aged 18-29 years in good health and CMV-seronegative. Here the CDR3 DNA reads TGTGCCAGCAGTACCATCCATCGCGGCATAAACTACGAGCAGTACTTC. Translation: CASSTIHRGINYEQYF.